This entry lists 9 T cell receptor beta chains sequenced from one sample in a study of monozygotic twins with inflammatory bowel disease. TCRdb reprocessed the 5' RACE reads, with one entry per CDR3 protein and no DNA. In total, the table holds around 190,000 distinct CDR3 sequences. Source material: blood. These TCRs come from a human donor with ulcerative colitis or Crohn's disease, or a healthy co-twin of an affected twin (not recorded which).

The chain joins TRBV29-1 to TRBJ2-1. CDR3 length: 15 amino acids. From germline, CDR1 is SQVTM and CDR2 ANQGSEA. CDR3 residues: CSVESRASSYNEQFF.

J is TRBJ2-5 and V is TRBV29-1; checking the TCRdb D call of TRBD1 is not possible without DNA. The CDR3 consists of 14 residues. Germline V CDR1 and CDR2: SQVTM, ANQGSEA. CDR3 in amino acids: CSVGVVQGQETQYF.

V is TRBV6-1 and J is TRBJ2-5; the TRBD2 assignment by TCRdb is unverifiable without DNA. Germline CDR1 and CDR2: MNHNS and SASEGT. The CDR3 loop spans 15 amino acids. CDR3 sequence reads: CASNSPGGYQETQYF.

The chain couples TRBV20-1 to TRBJ1-2. This CDR3 region has 12 residues. Germline CDR1 is DFQATT and CDR2 is SNEGSKA (reference sequence). The CDR3 here is CSASAGNYGYTF.

The chain's CDR3 is CASSEPGGIGLF. This chain joins TRBV5-1 and TRBJ2-7; the TRBD2 assignment by TCRdb is unverifiable without DNA. The CDR3 length is 12 residues. CDR1 is SGHRS, CDR2 YFSETQ, per germline.

V is TRBV7-3 and J is TRBJ1-2; TCRdb names TRBD1, which stays unverified in the absence of DNA. The germline V gene encodes CDR1 SGHTA and CDR2 FQGTGA. CDR3 length: 12 residues. CDR3 protein: CASNPSKGGYTF.

CDR3 sequence reads: CARSLDETDTQYF. The chain couples TRBV5-3 to TRBJ2-3. TRBV5-3 is designated an ORF whose function remains uncertain. The CDR3 contains 13 residues.

This chain uses TRBV7-9 with TRBJ2-1; TCRdb lists TRBD1, though no DNA is available to test this call. This CDR3 spans 15 amino acids. Per germline, CDR1 SEHNR and CDR2 FQNEAQ (reference sequence). CDR3 sequence reads: CASSLGQTYYNEQFF.

J is TRBJ2-7 and V is TRBV6-1. Looked up from germline, CDR1 is MNHNS and CDR2 is SASEGT. The CDR3 is 13 residues long. The CDR3 spells CASSELGLGEQYF.